The rows below give T cell receptor beta chains drawn from one sample of a study of cytomegalovirus exposure and HLA in healthy donors. This table comes from immunoSEQ multiplex PCR, and its TCRdb copy is limited to in-frame clones, with some not included. The table has roughly 200,000 clones, 87% seen once; the top ten hold around 0.99%. The specimen was PBMCs. The receptors were gathered from a boy aged 2-9 years in good health and CMV-seronegative. Each CDR3 is given with its conserved first and last residue. A D gene is named only where the DNA matches it firmly. Part of the rows lack a size; the others show once, few, many or a class for expanded clones.

TGCGCCAGCGGCCACCCCGGACAGGTTTGGGAAAATGAGCAGTTCTTC	CASGHPGQVWENEQFF	TRBD1	TRBV5-1	TRBJ2-1	few
TGTGCCAGCAGTTTAGGGTCTAGCGGTGCCTACGAGCAGTACTTC	CASSLGSSGAYEQYF	TRBD2	TRBV28	TRBJ2-7	-
TGCAGCGTTGCGGGGGGGGGACTCAGCACAGATACGCAGTATTTT	CSVAGGGLSTDTQYF	TRBD2	TRBV29-1	TRBJ2-3	-
TGTGCCAGCAGTTACGACTACTTTGAGACCCAGTACTTC	CASSYDYFETQYF	-	TRBV6-6	TRBJ2-5	-
TGTGCCAGGGGACAAGGTGGCTACACCTTC	CARGQGGYTF	-	TRBV2	TRBJ1-2	-
TGCGCCAGCAGTGAGTCGATTAACCCCATCTGGGTATTCACGACGGGTACGCAGTATTTT	CASSESINPIWVFTTGTQYF	-	TRBV10-1	TRBJ2-3	-
TGTGCCAGCAGTGAAGGGACAGGGAATTCACCCCTCCACTTT	CASSEGTGNSPLHF	TRBD1	TRBV6-1	TRBJ1-6	-
TGTTCCAGCAGCTTAGGAGAGACAGGGAGGAATTCACCCCTCCACTTT	CSSSLGETGRNSPLHF	TRBD1	TRBV7-9	TRBJ1-6	-
TGTGCCACCAGCAGAGATTTTTTAGCGCCCGAGCAGTACTTC	CATSRDFLAPEQYF	-	TRBV15	TRBJ2-7	-
TGCACCAGCAGCCAACCCGGGGTCGGATCCTACAATGAGCAGTTCTTC	CTSSQPGVGSYNEQFF	-	TRBV1	TRBJ2-1	-
TGCGCCAGCAGTCAATCGCCCCCCTCCCAGAAGCGACAGACAAATCAGCCCCAGCATTTT	CASSQSPPSQKRQTNQPQHF	-	TRBV23-1	TRBJ1-5	-
TGTGCCAGTAGTATCCTGGGGCCTTGGAAGACCCAGTACTTC	CASSILGPWKTQYF	-	TRBV19	TRBJ2-5	-
TGTGCCAGCAGCTATCGGGGGGGGGCAGATACGCAGTATTTT	CASSYRGGADTQYF	TRBD2	TRBV28	TRBJ2-3	-
TGTGCCAGCAGTAAAGTATTTGACAGGATGGCTGGGCAGTACTTC	CASSKVFDRMAGQYF	-	TRBV6-5	TRBJ2-7	-
TGTGCCAGCAGTCAACGACAGGGGGTAATGAACTATGGCTACACCTTC	CASSQRQGVMNYGYTF	TRBD1	TRBV27	TRBJ1-2	-
TGTGCCAGAAGCGGGGGCCGCACAGATACGCAGTATTTT	CARSGGRTDTQYF	TRBD2	TRBV2	TRBJ2-3	-
TGCAGCGCTGGCCCAGGGGGACTTGGGGCCGGGGAGCAGTACTTC	CSAGPGGLGAGEQYF	-	TRBV29-1	TRBJ2-7	-
TGTGCCAGCTCACCACTTCCCCATCTGAGCTCCTACAATGAGCAGTTCTTC	CASSPLPHLSSYNEQFF	-	TRBV18	TRBJ2-1	-
TGCAGCGCCGGGACTAGCGGGGGCTATGAGCAGTACTTC	CSAGTSGGYEQYF	TRBD2	TRBV29-1	TRBJ2-7	-
TGCGCCAGCAGTTCCGGACTGGCAGATGAGCAGTTCTTC	CASSSGLADEQFF	-	TRBV5-1	TRBJ2-1	once
TGTGCCAGCAGCCTGGACGGGGACAATCAGCCCCAGCATTTT	CASSLDGDNQPQHF	-	TRBV28	TRBJ1-5	-
TGTGCCAGCAGCCAACGAAGGTGGGGACAGGTTGGGAACACTGAAGCTTTCTTT	CASSQRRWGQVGNTEAFF	TRBD1	TRBV4-2	TRBJ1-1	-
TGTGCCAGCAACGTAGCGGGACCGAGCAATGAGCAGTTCTTC	CASNVAGPSNEQFF	TRBD2	TRBV6-1	TRBJ2-1	-
TGTGCCAGTAGTTCGCAAGTAGGACTAGCGGGAGTGTCCTACGAGCAGTACTTC	CASSSQVGLAGVSYEQYF	TRBD2	TRBV19	TRBJ2-7	-
TGTGCCAGCAGCTTCTCTAGCATCTCTGGGGCCAACGTCCTGACTTTC	CASSFSSISGANVLTF	-	TRBV5-8	TRBJ2-6	few
TGTGCCAGCAGCCCCGGACAGGGTGAGGGCTACACCTTC	CASSPGQGEGYTF	TRBD1	TRBV7-3	TRBJ1-2	-
TGCGCCAGCAGCTTGGAAGTGTTGGCAGGTTCCGCCTACGAGCAGTACTTC	CASSLEVLAGSAYEQYF	-	TRBV5-1	TRBJ2-7	-
TGTGCCAGCAGCTTAACGCGAGGCGGCACTGAAGCTTTCTTT	CASSLTRGGTEAFF	-	TRBV7-3	TRBJ1-1	-
TGTGCCAGCAGTTCGCGGGACAGGGGCTATAATTCACCCCTCCACTTT	CASSSRDRGYNSPLHF	TRBD1	TRBV28	TRBJ1-6	-
TGTGCCAGCTTGGGAATTTTTTCGGGCCGGACGGGAGGGAAATACAATGAGCAGTTCTTC	CASLGIFSGRTGGKYNEQFF	TRBD2	TRBV2	TRBJ2-1	-
TGCAGCGTCTCTACCTCCTACGAGCAGTACTTC	CSVSTSYEQYF	-	TRBV29-1	TRBJ2-7	-
TGTGCCAGTAGTATCGGGGGGACCCAGTTCTTC	CASSIGGTQFF	TRBD2	TRBV19	TRBJ2-1	-
TGCGCCAGCAGTCGGACAGGGAGCTCCTACGAGCAGTACTTC	CASSRTGSSYEQYF	TRBD1	TRBV5-1	TRBJ2-7	once
TGTGCCAGCTCACCCCGGCCAGGGGGCGCGGGAACAGATACGCAGTATTTT	CASSPRPGGAGTDTQYF	TRBD1	TRBV18	TRBJ2-3	-
TGTGCCAGCAGAACGATAGAAGGGGTTGAAGCTTTCTTT	CASRTIEGVEAFF	-	TRBV27	TRBJ1-1	few
TGTGCCAGCAGCTTACTCGGACAGGGGGCGAGTAGGACAGATACGCAGTATTTT	CASSLLGQGASRTDTQYF	TRBD1	TRBV7-2	TRBJ2-3	-
TGTGCCAGCAGTTTATTAAGGACAGGGGTTAGTCGAACTGAAGCTTTCTTT	CASSLLRTGVSRTEAFF	TRBD1	TRBV28	TRBJ1-1	-
TGTGCCAGCAAAAGTAGACTAGCCAAAAACATTCAGTACTTC	CASKSRLAKNIQYF	-	TRBV28	TRBJ2-4	-
TGTGCCAGCAGCCGGGGACTGCAAGAGACCCAGTACTTC	CASSRGLQETQYF	-	TRBV13	TRBJ2-5	-
TGTGCCAGCAGCCCCGGGACTAGCGGTTACAATGAGCAGTTCTTC	CASSPGTSGYNEQFF	TRBD2	TRBV7-3	TRBJ2-1	-
TGTGCCAGCAGCCCCAGTGGGGCGCGAGGAGAGACCCAGTACTTC	CASSPSGARGETQYF	-	TRBV7-3	TRBJ2-5	-
TGTGCCAGCAGACAAGACCGGGACAGGGGGGATGGCTACACCTTC	CASRQDRDRGDGYTF	TRBD1	TRBV2	TRBJ1-2	-
TGTGCCAGCAGTTTCAGGTCGGGGGGGCCCACCGGGGAGCTGTTTTTT	CASSFRSGGPTGELFF	TRBD2	TRBV27	TRBJ2-2	-
TGTGCCAGCAGTGCCGGGACAGGGGGCACAGATACGCAGTATTTT	CASSAGTGGTDTQYF	TRBD1	TRBV28	TRBJ2-3	-
TGTGCCAGCAGGGGGGGGATCACTGAAGCTTTCTTT	CASRGGITEAFF	-	TRBV2	TRBJ1-1	-
TGTGCCAGCAGTCCCACCGGGCGGGGGGGAACCGGGGAGCTGTTTTTT	CASSPTGRGGTGELFF	TRBD2	TRBV13	TRBJ2-2	-